This entry lists 3 T cell receptor beta chains sequenced from one sample in a study of blood T cell repertoires in COVID-19 (dated by TCRdb to about 2020). The library came from the immunoSEQ multiplex PCR assay. Imported from immuneACCESS, the table was reduced by TCRdb to in-frame sequences with V and J called. These copies leave out some clones; in studies compared against another copy, an unresolved V gene accounts for under half, and the cause of the remainder is not known. Here the sample has roughly 66,000 clones; roughly 80% occur a single time. More than 6.5% of the sample lies in the top ten. The material sequenced was peripheral blood. Receptors were obtained from a man in his fifties or sixties with acute or convalescent COVID-19.

This clone came up a few times. The J gene is TRBJ1-3, the V gene TRBV21-1; the table's D call TRBD1 went unverified against the DNA. TRBV21-1 is a known pseudogene. The CDR3 loop spans 14 amino acids. The CDR3 region is CASKQGASGNTIYF. CDR3 bases: TGTGCCAGCAAACAGGGAGCCTCTGGAAACACCATATATTTT.

V and J are TRBV12-3 or TRBV12-4 and TRBJ2-1; the match to TRBD2 covers 8 bases. The CDR3 totals 12 residues. V gave up 7 bases and J gave up 9 bases; unmatched junction bases: 5. CDR3 sequence reads: CASTSGSSEQFF. CDR3 in DNA: TGTGCCAGCACTAGCGGGTCTAGTGAGCAGTTCTTC.

The chain employs TRBV18 and TRBJ1-5, with a possible D match to TRBD1 (6 bases). Trimming pared 4 bases from V and 3 bases from J, leaving 13 bases between. The CDR3 has 15 residues. Per germline, CDR1 KGHSH and CDR2 LQKENI. The CDR3 protein is CASSQNTGNNQPQHF. CDR3 coding DNA: TGTGCCAGCTCACAAAATACAGGGAACAATCAGCCCCAGCATTTT.